In its sample, the clone carrying this TCR beta chain was seen many times. Its antigen is unknown. The CDR3 runs 16 residues. CDR1 is SGHTA, CDR2 FQGNSA, per germline. J was trimmed by 0 bases and V by 3 bases; bases with no gene match: 2. The data were obtained in a study of T cell repertoires in cytomegalovirus infection. TCRdb used MiXCR to reprocess the reads, holding one entry per CDR3 protein. The sample yields some 110,000 distinct CDR3 sequences, 32% seen once. Overall study results and limits: Within the response measured ex vivo, HLA-C-restricted CMV-specific TCR beta clonotypes were dominant.

The material was CD8+ T cells from cultured PBMCs, obtained from culture after CMV antigen stimulation. V and J are TRBV7-2 and TRBJ1-4, with TRBD1 matching over 9 bases. This receptor was identified in a human donor in good health (CMV status not recorded). Some clones in this sample may be carry-over from other donors' samples. DNA of the CDR3: TGTGCCAGCAGCTTGGGGGACAGGGCAACTAATGAAAAACTGTTTTTT. Protein sequence: CASSLGDRATNEKLFF.